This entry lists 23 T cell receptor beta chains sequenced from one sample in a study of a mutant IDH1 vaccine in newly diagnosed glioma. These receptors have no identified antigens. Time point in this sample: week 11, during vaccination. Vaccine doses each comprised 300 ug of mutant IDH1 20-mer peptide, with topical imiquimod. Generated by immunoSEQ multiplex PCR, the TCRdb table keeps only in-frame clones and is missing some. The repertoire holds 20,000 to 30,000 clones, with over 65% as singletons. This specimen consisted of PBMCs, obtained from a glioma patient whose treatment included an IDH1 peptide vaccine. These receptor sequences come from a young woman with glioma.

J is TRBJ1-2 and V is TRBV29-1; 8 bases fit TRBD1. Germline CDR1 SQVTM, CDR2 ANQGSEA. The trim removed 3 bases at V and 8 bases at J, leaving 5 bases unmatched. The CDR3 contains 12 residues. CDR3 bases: TGCAGCGTTGATGACAGGGGAGGAGGCTACACCTTC. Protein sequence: CSVDDRGGGYTF.

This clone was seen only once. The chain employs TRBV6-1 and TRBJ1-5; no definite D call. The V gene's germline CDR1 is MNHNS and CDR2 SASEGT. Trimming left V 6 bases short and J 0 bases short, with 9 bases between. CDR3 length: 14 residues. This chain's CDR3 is CASRSYFSNQPQHF. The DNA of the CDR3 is TGTGCCAGCAGGTCGTATTTTAGCAATCAGCCCCAGCATTTT.

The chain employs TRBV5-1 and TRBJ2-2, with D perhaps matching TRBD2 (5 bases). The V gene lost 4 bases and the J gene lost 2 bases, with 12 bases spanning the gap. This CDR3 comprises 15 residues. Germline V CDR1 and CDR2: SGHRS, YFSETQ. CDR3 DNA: TGCGCCAGCAGCACGAACCGGGAAAACACCGGGGAGCTGTTTTTT. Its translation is CASSTNRENTGELFF.

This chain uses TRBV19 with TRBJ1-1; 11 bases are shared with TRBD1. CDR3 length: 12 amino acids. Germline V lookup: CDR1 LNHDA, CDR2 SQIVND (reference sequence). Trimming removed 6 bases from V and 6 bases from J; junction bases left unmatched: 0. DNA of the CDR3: TGTGCCAGTAGGGGACAGGGGGCTGAAGCTTTCTTT. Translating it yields CASRGQGAEAFF.

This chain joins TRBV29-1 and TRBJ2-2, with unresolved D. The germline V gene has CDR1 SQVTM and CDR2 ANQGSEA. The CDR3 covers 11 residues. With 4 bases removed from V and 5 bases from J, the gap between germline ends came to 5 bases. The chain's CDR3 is CSVVTTGELFF. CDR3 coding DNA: TGCAGCGTTGTTACTACCGGGGAGCTGTTTTTT.

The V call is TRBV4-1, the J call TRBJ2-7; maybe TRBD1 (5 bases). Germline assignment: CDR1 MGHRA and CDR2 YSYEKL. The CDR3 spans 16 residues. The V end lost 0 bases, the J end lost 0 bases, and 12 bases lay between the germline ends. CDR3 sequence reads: CASSQEQTASSYEQYF. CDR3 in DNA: TGCGCCAGCAGCCAAGAACAGACAGCGAGCTCCTACGAGCAGTACTTC.

CDR3 sequence reads: CASSSRTTGQPQHF. The CDR3 coding sequence is TGTGCCAGCAGCTCGAGAACAACTGGTCAGCCCCAGCATTTT. The chain couples TRBV5-6 to TRBJ1-5; D unresolved. V was trimmed by 3 bases and J by 6 bases, leaving 13 bases between them. This CDR3 comprises 14 residues. Germline V lookup: CDR1 SGHDT, CDR2 YYEEEE.

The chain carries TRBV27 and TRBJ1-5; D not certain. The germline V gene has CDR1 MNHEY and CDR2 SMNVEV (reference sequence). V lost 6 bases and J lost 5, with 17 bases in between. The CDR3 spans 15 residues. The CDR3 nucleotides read TGTGCCAGCAGCCGGATCTACGAGCGGGATCAGCCCCAGCATTTT. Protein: CASSRIYERDQPQHF.

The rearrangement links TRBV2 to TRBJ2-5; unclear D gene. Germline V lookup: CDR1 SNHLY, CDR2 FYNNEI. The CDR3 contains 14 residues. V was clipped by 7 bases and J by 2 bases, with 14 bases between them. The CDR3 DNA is TGTGCCAGCACCCAACGCGAACAACAAGAGACCCAGTACTTC. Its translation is CASTQREQQETQYF.

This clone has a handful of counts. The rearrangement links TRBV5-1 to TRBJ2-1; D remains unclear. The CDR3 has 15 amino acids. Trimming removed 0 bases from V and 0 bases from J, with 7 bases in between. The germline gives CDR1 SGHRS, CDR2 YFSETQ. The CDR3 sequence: CASSLDSVSYNEQFF. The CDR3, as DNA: TGCGCCAGCAGCTTGGATAGTGTCTCCTACAATGAGCAGTTCTTC.

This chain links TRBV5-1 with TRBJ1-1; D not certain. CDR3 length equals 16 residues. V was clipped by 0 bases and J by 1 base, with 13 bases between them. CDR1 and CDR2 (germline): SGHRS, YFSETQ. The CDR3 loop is CASSLAESRGNTEAFF. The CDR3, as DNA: TGCGCCAGCAGCTTGGCCGAGAGTCGGGGGAACACTGAAGCTTTCTTT.

In nucleotides, the CDR3 is TGCGCCAGCAGCTTGTCCCGGGAAGGCACAGATACGCAGTATTTT. Translated: CASSLSREGTDTQYF. This chain joins TRBV5-1 and TRBJ2-3; tentative D call: TRBD2 (5 bases). CDR1 and CDR2 from the germline V gene are SGHRS and YFSETQ. Trimming took off 1 base at V and 1 base at J, with 10 bases between the two ends. The CDR3 spans 15 residues.

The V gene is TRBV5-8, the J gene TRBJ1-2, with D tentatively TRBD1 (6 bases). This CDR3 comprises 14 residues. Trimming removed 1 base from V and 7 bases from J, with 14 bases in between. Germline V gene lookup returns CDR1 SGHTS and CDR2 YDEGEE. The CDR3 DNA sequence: TGTGCCAGCAGCTTGACAGGGAGAGGAGCTGGCTACACCTTC. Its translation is CASSLTGRGAGYTF.

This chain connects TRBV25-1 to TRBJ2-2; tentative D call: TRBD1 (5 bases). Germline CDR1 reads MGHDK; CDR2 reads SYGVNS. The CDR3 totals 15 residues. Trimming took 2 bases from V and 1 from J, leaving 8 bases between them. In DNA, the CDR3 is TGTGCCAGCAGTGAACTCCAGGGGAACACCGGGGAGCTGTTTTTT. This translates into CASSELQGNTGELFF. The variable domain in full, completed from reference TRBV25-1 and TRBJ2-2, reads EADIYQTPRYLVIGTGKKITLECSQTMGHDKMYWYQQDPGMELHLIHYSYGVNSTEKGDLSSESTVSRIRTEHFPLTLESARPSHTSQYLCASSELQGNTGELFFGEGSRLTVL.

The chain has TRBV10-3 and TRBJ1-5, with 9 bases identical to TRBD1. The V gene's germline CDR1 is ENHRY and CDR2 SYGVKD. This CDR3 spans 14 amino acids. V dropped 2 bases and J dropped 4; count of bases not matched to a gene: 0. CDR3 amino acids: CAISEGQGNQPQHF. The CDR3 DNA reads TGTGCCATCAGTGAGGGACAGGGGAATCAGCCCCAGCATTTT.

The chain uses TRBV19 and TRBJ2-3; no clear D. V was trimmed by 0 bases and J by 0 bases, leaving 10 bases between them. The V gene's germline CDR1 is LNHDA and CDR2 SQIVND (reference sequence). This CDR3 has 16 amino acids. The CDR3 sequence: CASSIEASLSTDTQYF. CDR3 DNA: TGTGCCAGTAGTATAGAAGCCAGCCTCAGCACAGATACGCAGTATTTT.

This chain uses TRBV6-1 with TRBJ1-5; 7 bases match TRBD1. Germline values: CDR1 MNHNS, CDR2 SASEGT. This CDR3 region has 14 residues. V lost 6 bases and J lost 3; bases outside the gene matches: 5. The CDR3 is CASRQGTDNQPQHF. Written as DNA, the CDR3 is TGTGCCAGCAGACAGGGGACCGACAATCAGCCCCAGCATTTT.

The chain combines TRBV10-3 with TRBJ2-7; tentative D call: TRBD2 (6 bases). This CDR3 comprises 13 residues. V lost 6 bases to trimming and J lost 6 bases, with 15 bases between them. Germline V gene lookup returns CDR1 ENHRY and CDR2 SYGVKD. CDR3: CAIRKGEAVEQYF. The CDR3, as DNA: TGTGCCATCAGGAAAGGGGAGGCGGTCGAGCAGTACTTC.

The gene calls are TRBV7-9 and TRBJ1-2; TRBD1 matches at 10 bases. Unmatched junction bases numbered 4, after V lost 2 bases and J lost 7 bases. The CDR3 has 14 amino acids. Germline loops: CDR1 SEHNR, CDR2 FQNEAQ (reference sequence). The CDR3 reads CASSLLGTGAGYTF. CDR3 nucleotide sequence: TGTGCCAGCAGCTTATTAGGGACAGGGGCTGGCTACACCTTC.

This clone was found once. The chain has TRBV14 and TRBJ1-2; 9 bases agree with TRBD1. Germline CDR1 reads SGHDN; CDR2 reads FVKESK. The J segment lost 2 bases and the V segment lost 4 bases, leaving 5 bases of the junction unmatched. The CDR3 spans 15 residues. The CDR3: CASSLSDRGNYGYTF. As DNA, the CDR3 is TGTGCCAGCAGCCTTTCCGACAGGGGGAACTATGGCTACACCTTC.

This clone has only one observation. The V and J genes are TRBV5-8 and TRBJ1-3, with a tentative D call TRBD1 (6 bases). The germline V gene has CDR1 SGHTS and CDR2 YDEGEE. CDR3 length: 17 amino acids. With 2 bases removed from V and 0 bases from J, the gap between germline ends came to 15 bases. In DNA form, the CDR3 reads TGTGCCAGCAGCTTCCTCCGTGGGGGCTCCTCTGGAAACACCATATATTTT. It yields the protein CASSFLRGGSSGNTIYF.

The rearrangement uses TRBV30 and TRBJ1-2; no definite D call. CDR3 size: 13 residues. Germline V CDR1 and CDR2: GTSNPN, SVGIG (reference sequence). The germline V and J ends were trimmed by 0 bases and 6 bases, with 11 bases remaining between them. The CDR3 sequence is CAWSVLRRDGYTF. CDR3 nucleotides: TGTGCCTGGAGTGTATTACGGCGGGATGGCTACACCTTC.

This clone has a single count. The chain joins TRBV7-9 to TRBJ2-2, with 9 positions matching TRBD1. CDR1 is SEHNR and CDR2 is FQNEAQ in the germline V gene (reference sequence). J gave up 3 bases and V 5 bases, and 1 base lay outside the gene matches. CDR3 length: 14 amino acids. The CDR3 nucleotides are TGTGCCAGCAGCCGACAGGGGGACACCGGGGAGCTGTTTTTT. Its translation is CASSRQGDTGELFF.